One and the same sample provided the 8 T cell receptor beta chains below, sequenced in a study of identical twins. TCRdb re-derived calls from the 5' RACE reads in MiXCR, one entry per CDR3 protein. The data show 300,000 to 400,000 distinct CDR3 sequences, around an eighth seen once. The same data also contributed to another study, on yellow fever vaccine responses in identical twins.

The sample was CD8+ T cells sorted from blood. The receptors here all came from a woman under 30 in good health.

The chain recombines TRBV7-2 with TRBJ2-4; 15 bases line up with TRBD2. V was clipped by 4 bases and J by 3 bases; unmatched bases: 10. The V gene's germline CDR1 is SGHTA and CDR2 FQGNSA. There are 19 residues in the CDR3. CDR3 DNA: TGTGCCAGCAGCTCAGCCGGACTAGCGGGGGGGCCGGGCAAAAACATTCAGTACTTC. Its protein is CASSSAGLAGGPGKNIQYF.

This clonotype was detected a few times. The CDR3 DNA reads as TGTGCCAGCAGTTTATTAGCGGGGGCAGATACGCAGTATTTT. Amino acid sequence: CASSLLAGADTQYF. This chain uses TRBV12-3 or TRBV12-4 with TRBJ2-3; 9 bases fit TRBD2. This CDR3 region has 14 residues. The V and J ends lost 2 bases and 4 bases, in that order; junction bases with no gene match: 1.

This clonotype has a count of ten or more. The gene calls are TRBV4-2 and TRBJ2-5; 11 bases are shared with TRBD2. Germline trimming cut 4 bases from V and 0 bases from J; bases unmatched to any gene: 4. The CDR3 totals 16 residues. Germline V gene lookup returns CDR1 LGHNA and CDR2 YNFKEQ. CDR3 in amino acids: CASSRKLAGDQETQYF. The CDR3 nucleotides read TGTGCCAGCAGCCGTAAACTAGCGGGGGACCAAGAGACCCAGTACTTC.

CDR3 loop: CASSQGAGGPYEQYV. The CDR3 bases are TGCGCCAGCAGCCAAGGGGCCGGGGGCCCCTACGAGCAGTACGTC. The V and J genes are TRBV4-1 and TRBJ2-7; D is tentatively TRBD1 or TRBD2 (6 bases each). V was pared by 1 base and J by 2 bases, with 12 bases between. The CDR3 is 15 amino acids. Germline V lookup: CDR1 MGHRA, CDR2 YSYEKL.

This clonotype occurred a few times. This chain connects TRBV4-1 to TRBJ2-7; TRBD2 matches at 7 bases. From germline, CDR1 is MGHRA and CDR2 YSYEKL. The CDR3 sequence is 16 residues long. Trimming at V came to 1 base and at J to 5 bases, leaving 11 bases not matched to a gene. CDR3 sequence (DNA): TGCGCCAGCAGCCAAGGCCCATCCCTAGCGGCTGACGAGCAGTACGTC. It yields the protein CASSQGPSLAADEQYV.

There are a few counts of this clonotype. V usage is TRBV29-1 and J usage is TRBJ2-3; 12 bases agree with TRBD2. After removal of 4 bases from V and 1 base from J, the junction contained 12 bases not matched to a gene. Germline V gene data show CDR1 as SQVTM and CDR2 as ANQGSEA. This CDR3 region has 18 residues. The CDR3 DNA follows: TGCAGCGTTGTCCCTAGCGGGGGGGCTACACGGGGCACAGATACGCAGTATTTT. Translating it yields CSVVPSGGATRGTDTQYF.

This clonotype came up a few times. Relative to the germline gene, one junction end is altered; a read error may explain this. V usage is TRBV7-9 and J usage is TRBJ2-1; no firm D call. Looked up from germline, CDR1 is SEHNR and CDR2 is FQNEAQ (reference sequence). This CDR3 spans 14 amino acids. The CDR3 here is CATSRRYRYNEQFF. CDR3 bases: TGTGCCACCAGCAGGAGATACAGATACAATGAGCAGTTCTTC.

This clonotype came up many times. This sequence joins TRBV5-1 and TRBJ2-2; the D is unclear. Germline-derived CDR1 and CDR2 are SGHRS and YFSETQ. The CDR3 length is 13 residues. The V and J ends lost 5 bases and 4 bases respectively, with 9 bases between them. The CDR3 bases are TGCGCCAGCAGGCCGGAGCTCACCGGGGAGCTGTTTTTT. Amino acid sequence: CASRPELTGELFF. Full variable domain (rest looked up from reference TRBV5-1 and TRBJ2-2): KAGVTQTPRYLIKTRGQQVTLSCSPISGHRSVSWYQQTPGQGLQFLFEYFSETQRNKGNFPGRFSGRQFSNSRSEMNVSTLELGDSALYLCASRPELTGELFFGEGSRLTVL.